This TCR beta chain stems from a study of CD8 T cells in ankylosing spondylitis (TCRdb year 2017). Concerning the study at large: T cell receptor beta repertoires were profiled in healthy donors and ankylosing spondylitis patients so that disease-linked TCR variants could be found. Peripheral blood samples were taken, and synovial fluid was additionally collected from ankylosing spondylitis patients. The whole study cohort included 85 to 120 healthy donors and under 30 ankylosing spondylitis patients. What the research found in general, with its limitations: In peripheral blood, the disease-linked clones were found at relatively low frequencies and had a CD8+ phenotype. Some motif variants had previously been reported in the synovial fluid and blood of reactive arthritis patients, which suggests shared mechanisms of disease initiation. The disease-linked clones were reported as significantly enriched in matched synovial fluid samples from ankylosing spondylitis patients. Blood from ankylosing spondylitis patients appeared to be characterized by a TCR beta motif composed of under ten highly homologous amino acid variants.

The reads were generated on an Illumina HiSeq 2500. Quantitative 5'-RACE with molecular barcodes was used to prepare TCR beta libraries. Processing in the source paper ran as follows. A new computational method, built on a probabilistic model of VDJ rearrangement, was used to identify disease-linked TCR variants. TCRdb reanalyzed the raw reads on its own, using fastp at Q25 for trimming and MiXCR for clone calling, and kept in-frame beta chains. Every distinct CDR3 protein forms one entry, paired with its most common genes and DNA. TCRdb's processing, not the study's, gives the V and J calls here. This sample has more than 95,000 distinct CDR3 sequences in its table, and roughly 8.3% of those were observed once. Around a tenth of the sample belongs to the ten largest clones. The CDR3, from cysteine to phenylalanine, totals 15 residues. Only CDR3 DNA remains: 45 bases, in frame from the first base. CDR1 and CDR2, per the germline V gene, are MNHEY and SVGEGT. The junction shows trimming of 0 bases on V and 6 bases on J, plus 12 bases between the germline ends.

There are many counts of this clonotype. Its binding antigen is unknown. Base quality data are lacking; no much larger clone is found one base away. Sequencing was performed on blood, either unsorted or a sorted T cell fraction (not recorded which). The chain uses TRBV6-2 or TRBV6-3 and TRBJ1-5, with TRBD1 as a weak D call on 6 bases. The receptor was isolated from a male donor with ankylosing spondylitis or in good health (not recorded which). The CDR3 in this case is CASSYSQGPLQPQHF. At the DNA level, the sequence is TGTGCCAGCAGTTACTCACAGGGTCCGCTTCAGCCCCAGCATTTT.